This T cell receptor (beta chain) was captured in a study of OX40 agonist ivuxolimab in advanced cancers. Study context: Patients were treated with intravenous ivuxolimab, dosed at 0.01 to 10 mg/kg and infused every 2 weeks.

On cycle 4 day 1 and cycle 7 day 1, as well as at baseline, blood was sampled. This clone was picked up one time. The table came from immunoSEQ multiplex PCR; TCRdb's copy has only in-frame clones and leaves some out. The sample yields approximately 68,000 clones, approximately 87% seen once. The CDR3 extends over 14 amino acids. The junction had 4 bases not matched to a gene; V was cut back by 5 bases and J by 5 bases. Germline loops: CDR1 KGHSH, CDR2 LQKENI. The sample consisted of CD4+ or CD8+ T cells sorted from blood, taken in a trial of the OX40 agonist ivuxolimab. The chain carries TRBV18 and TRBJ1-4, with 8 positions matching TRBD1. This sequence originates from an adult with an advanced solid tumor such as melanoma, head and neck, liver or kidney cancer. This chain's CDR3 is CASSINRGNEKLFF. The CDR3 DNA reads as TGTGCCAGCTCAATTAACAGGGGGAATGAAAAACTGTTTTTT. Supplemented by reference TRBV18 and TRBJ1-4, the full variable domain reads NAGVMQNPRHLVRRRGQEARLRCSPMKGHSHVYWYRQLPEEGLKFMVYLQKENIIDESGMPKERFSAEFPKEGPSILRIQQVVRGDSAAYFCASSINRGNEKLFFGSGTQLSVL.